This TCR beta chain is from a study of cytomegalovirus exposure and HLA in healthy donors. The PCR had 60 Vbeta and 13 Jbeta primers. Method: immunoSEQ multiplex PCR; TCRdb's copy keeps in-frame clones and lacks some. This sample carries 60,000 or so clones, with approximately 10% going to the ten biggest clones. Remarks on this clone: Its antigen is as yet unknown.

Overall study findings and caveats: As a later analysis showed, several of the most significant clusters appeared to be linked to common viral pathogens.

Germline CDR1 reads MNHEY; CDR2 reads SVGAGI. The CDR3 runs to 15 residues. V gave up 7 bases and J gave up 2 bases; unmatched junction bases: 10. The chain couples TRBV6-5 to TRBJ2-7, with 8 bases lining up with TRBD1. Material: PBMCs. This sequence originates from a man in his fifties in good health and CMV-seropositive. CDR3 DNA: TGTGCCAGCACCCCTCGACAGGGGTCTGCCTACGAGCAGTACTTC. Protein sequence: CASTPRQGSAYEQYF.